This T cell receptor (beta chain) is from a study of read filtering for tumor transcriptome and immune sequencing. Study details: 8 patients were R-ISS I, approximately 15 were R-ISS II, 6 or 7 were R-ISS III.

CDR3 length: 13 amino acids. The V segment lost 7 bases and the J segment 2 bases; nucleotides outside the gene matches: 3. Germline CDR1 is LNHDA and CDR2 is SQIVND (reference sequence). This library used approximately 370 ng RNA and molecular barcoded adaptors spanning alpha/delta and beta/gamma chains. TCRdb re-called the reads through MiXCR, storing one row per CDR3 protein. The profile shows 85,000 or so distinct CDR3 sequences, approximately 13% of them singletons. General observations from the study: The CD138-negative fraction was mixed bone marrow immune cells, not pure T cells. About 82% of IR-seq clonotypes had a single read, yet these held roughly 3.8% of reads. Without single-read clonotypes, shared clonotype proportions correlated more between IR-seq and RNA-seq.

The table lists this clonotype with many counts. Its antigen remains unidentified. The receptor was derived from a donor older than 35 with multiple myeloma. This chain joins TRBV19 and TRBJ2-3; 7 bases are shared with TRBD2. Source material: a population of CD138-negative cells sorted from bone marrow. In DNA, the CDR3 is TGTGCCAGTAATGCGGGAGACACAGATACGCAGTATTTT. Its protein is CASNAGDTDTQYF. Based on the CDR3 plus reference TRBV19 and TRBJ2-3, the full variable domain is DGGITQSPKYLFRKEGQNVTLSCEQNLNHDAMYWYRQDPGQGLRLIYYSQIVNDFQKGDIAEGYSVSREKKESFPLTVTSAQKNPTAFYLCASNAGDTDTQYFGPGTRLTVL.